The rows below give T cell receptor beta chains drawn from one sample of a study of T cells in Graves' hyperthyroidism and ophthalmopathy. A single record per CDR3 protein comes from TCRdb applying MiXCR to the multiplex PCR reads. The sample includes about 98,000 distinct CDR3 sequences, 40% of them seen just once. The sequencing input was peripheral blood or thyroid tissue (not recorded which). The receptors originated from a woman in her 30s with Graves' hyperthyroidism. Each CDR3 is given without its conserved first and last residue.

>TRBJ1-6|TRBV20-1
SARVGTGDYNSPLH
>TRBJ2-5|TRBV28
ASSAWVQQGAWETQY
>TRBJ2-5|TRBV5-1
ASSAVAGEETQY
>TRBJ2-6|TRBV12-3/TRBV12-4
ASTVSTGYSGANVLT
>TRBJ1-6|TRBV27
ASRLGWISPLH
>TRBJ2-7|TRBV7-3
ASSMGSGSREQY
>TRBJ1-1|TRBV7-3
GSSLWGQKNTEAF
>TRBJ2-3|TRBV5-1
ASSLLAGPSVDTQY
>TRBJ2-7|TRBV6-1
ASGTVVRHEQY
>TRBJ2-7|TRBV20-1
SAITTGQTGYEQY
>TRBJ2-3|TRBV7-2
ASSLDGGLYTQY
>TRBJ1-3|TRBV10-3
AITPGNAIY
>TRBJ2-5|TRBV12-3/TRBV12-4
ASSLQRTSQETQY
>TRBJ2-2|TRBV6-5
ASSPRNLGTGELF
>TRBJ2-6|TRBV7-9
ASSPPPGQTGANVLT
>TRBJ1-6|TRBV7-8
ACSLRRGSPPLH
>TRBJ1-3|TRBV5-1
ASSSGSGNTIY
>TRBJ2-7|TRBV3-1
ASSLISGSGYEQY
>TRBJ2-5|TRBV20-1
SARDRLAGVLRVTQY
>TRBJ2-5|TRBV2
ASTEAGAGSRQETQY
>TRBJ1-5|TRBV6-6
ASSHRGLHNQPQH
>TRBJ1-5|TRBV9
ASSPPGLGNQPQH
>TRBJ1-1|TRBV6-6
ASSLRQGRWDTEAF
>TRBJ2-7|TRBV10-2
ASIQREGLSIGEQY
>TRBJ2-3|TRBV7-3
ASSLGQGAGADTQY
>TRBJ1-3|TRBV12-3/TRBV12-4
ASRGQGVAGNTIY
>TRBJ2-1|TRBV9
ASSPSPAGGNEQF
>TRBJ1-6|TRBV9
ASSQGGLGGSYNSPLH
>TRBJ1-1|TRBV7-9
ASSTQAYTEAF
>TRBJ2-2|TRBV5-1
ASGLLSSGRTGELF
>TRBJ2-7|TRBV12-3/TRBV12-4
ASSLRVWGEQY
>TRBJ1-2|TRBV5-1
ASSFLPGGDGAGNYGYT
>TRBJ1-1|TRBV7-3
ASSLGGKAAAF
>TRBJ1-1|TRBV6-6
ASSEWGTAGTEAF
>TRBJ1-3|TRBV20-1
SARVGANGNTIY
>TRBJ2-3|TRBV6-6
ASIHMDPLGDTQY
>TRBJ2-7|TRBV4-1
ASQKLESDSYEQY
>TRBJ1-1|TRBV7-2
ASPLPPPTGKGAEAF
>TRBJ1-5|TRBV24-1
ATSSGLRSNQPQH
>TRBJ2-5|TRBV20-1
SAGRGGTQY
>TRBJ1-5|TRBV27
ASSPMWGLSNQPQH
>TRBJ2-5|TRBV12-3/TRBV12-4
ASRGTGPYQETQY
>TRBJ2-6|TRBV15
ATSNSRRGGANVLT
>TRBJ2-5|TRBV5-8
ASSSDPKETQY
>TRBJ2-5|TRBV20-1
SASRQIQETQY
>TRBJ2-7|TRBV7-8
ASSFTSGGSYEQY
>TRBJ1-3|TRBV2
ASSAGVSGTGNTIY
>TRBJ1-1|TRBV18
ASSPSTVVEAF
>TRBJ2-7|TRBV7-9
ASAGREEGYEQY
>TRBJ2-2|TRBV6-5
ASLGGGNTGELF
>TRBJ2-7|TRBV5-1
ASSWVGGITYEQY